The clone carrying this T cell receptor beta chain was counted at least ten times. Its antigen remains unidentified. This record belongs to a study of neurological immune-mediated disorders. Whole-study findings and limits: The most TCR clonal expansion was seen in HTLV-1-associated myelopathy, whereas the least was seen in multiple sclerosis, below the level in healthy controls. Subjects shared no identical expanded-clone CDR3 amino acid sequences, suggesting private TCR-beta repertoires in all groups.

MiXCR, applied by TCRdb to the 5' RACE reads, yields one record per CDR3 protein. This table has roughly 55,000 distinct CDR3 sequences, around a sixth appearing once. The ends lost 4 bases at V and 2 bases at J; junction bases unmatched: 10. This CDR3 has 17 amino acids. Germline CDR1 SGDLS, CDR2 YYNGEE. Volunteers from a blood bank in Maryland, USA, made up the healthy controls. This clonotype was sampled from a man aged 60 to 69 in good health. This chain connects TRBV9 to TRBJ2-3, with 10 nucleotides matching TRBD2. Material for sequencing was PBMCs. CDR3 nucleotide sequence: TGTGCCAGCAGCCCTAGGCGGACTAGCGGTTACACAGATACGCAGTATTTT. Translation gives CASSPRRTSGYTDTQYF.